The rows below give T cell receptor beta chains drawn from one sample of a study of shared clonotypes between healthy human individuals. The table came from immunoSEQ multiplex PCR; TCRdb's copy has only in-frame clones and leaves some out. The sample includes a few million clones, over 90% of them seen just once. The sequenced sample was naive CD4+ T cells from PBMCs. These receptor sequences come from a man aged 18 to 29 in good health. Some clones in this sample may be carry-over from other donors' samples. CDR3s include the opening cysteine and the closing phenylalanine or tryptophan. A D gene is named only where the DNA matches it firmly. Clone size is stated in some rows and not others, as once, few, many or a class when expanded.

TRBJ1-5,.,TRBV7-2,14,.,TGTGCCAGCAGCTTGGTACCGTCGGATCAGCCCCAGCATTTT,CASSLVPSDQPQHF
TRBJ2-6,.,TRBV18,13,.,TGTGCCAGCTCACCACGGGGGGCCAACGTCCTGACTTTC,CASSPRGANVLTF
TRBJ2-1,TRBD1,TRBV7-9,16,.,TGTGCCAGCAGCTCCCCGGGACAGGGGTTGTACAATGAGCAGTTCTTC,CASSSPGQGLYNEQFF
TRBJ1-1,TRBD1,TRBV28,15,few,TGTGCCAGCAGTCCCCACGACAGGGGGAACACTGAAGCTTTCTTT,CASSPHDRGNTEAFF
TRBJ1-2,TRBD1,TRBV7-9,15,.,TGTGCCAGCACCCTATCCAGGACAGGGAACTATGGCTACACCTTC,CASTLSRTGNYGYTF
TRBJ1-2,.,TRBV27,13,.,TGTGCCAGCAGTTTTCTTGGATTCCATGGCTACACCTTC,CASSFLGFHGYTF
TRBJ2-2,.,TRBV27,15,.,TGTGCCAGCGGTCACCTAGTCAGGGGAACCGGGGAGCTGTTTTTT,CASGHLVRGTGELFF
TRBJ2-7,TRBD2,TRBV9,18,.,TGTGCCAGCAGCGTAGCTACAGGCGCGGGAGGCCCTCCCTACGAGCAGTACTTC,CASSVATGAGGPPYEQYF
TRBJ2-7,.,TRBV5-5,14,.,TGTGCCAGCAGCCCCCTCGGGGCATCCTACGAGCAGTACTTC,CASSPLGASYEQYF
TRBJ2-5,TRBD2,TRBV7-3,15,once,TGTGCCAGCAGCGACAGACTAGCGGGACAAGAGACCCAGTACTTC,CASSDRLAGQETQYF
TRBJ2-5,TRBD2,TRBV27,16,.,TGTGCCAGCAGCCCACCGGCGGGGACTACCCAAGAGACCCAGTACTTC,CASSPPAGTTQETQYF
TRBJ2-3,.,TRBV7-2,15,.,TGTGCCAGCAAGGCAGAGGGGACTCGGACAGATACGCAGTATTTT,CASKAEGTRTDTQYF
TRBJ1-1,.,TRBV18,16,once,TGTGCCAGCTCACCGGTTTCGGGGCAGGGAGAACCTGAAGCTTTCTTT,CASSPVSGQGEPEAFF
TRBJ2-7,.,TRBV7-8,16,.,TGTGCCAGCAGCTTGACCAGAAGGCCACAGAGCTACGAGCAGTACTTC,CASSLTRRPQSYEQYF
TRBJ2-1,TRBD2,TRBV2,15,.,TGTGCCAGCAGGGAGAGGGCGGGGGGATACAATGAGCAGTTCTTC,CASRERAGGYNEQFF
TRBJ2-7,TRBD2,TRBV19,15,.,TGTGCCAGTAGTGCTCCGGGACTAGCCAGCCACGAGCAGTACTTC,CASSAPGLASHEQYF
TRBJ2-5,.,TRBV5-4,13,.,TGTGCCAGCAGCTTCTTGGTGGGCGAGACCCAGTACTTC,CASSFLVGETQYF
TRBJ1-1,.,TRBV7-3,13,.,TGTGCCAGCAGCATCCGGGACGCCACTAAAGCTTTCTTT,CASSIRDATKAFF
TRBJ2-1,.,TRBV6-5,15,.,TGTGCCAGCAGTCCGGACGAAAGCTCCTACAATGAGCAGTTCTTC,CASSPDESSYNEQFF
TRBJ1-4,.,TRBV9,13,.,TGTGCCAGCAGCGAAGCCCCGGGGGAAAAACTGTTTTTT,CASSEAPGEKLFF
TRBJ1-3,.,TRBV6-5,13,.,TGTGCCAGCAGTTACAACCGAGGAAACACCATATATTTT,CASSYNRGNTIYF
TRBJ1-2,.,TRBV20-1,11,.,TGCAGTGCTACATCAACGTATGGCTACACCTTC,CSATSTYGYTF